The TCR beta chain described here comes from a study of blood T cells in healthy people across ages. Study conclusions and caveats: Across the age range, TCR beta diversity per million T cells fell in a roughly linear way. A strong correlation was found between TCR beta diversity and the percentage of naive T cells. Naive and antigen-experienced cells were not separated, limiting conclusive comparison.

Using a J-beta primer mix together with a sample-barcoded 5' primer, a second PCR was run for roughly 6 to 11 cycles. TCRdb re-called the 5' RACE reads with MiXCR, one entry per CDR3 protein. The data contain some 920,000 distinct CDR3 sequences, roughly 51% of them seen just once; the ten biggest clones take up about a fifth. This clonotype was counted between two and nine times. The antigen is undetermined. The receptor's source is an older woman in good health. Sequences were obtained from blood.

In DNA, the CDR3 is TGCGCCAGCAGCTCAGACAGGGTCACTAACTATGGCTACACCTTC. Its protein is CASSSDRVTNYGYTF. The chain is built from TRBV4-1 and TRBJ1-2; the match to TRBD1 covers 7 bases. Trimming cost V 5 bases and J 0 bases; bases outside gene matches: 6. The germline CDR1 and CDR2 sequences are MGHRA and YSYEKL. CDR3 length equals 15 residues.